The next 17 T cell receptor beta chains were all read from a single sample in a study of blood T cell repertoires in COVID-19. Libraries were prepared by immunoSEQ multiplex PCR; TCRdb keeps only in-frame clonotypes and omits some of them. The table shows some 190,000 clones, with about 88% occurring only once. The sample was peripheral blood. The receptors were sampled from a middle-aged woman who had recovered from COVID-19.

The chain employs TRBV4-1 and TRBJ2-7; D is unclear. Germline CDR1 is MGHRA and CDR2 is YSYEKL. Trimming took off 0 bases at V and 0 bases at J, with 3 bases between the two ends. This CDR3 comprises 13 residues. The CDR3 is CASSQDFSYEQYF. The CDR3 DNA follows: TGCGCCAGCAGCCAAGACTTCTCCTACGAGCAGTACTTC.

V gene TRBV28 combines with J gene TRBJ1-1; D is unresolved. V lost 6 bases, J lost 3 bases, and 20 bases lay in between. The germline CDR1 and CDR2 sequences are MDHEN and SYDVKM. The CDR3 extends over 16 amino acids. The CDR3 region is CASSSGAEDGHTEAFF. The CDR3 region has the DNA TGTGCCAGCAGCTCGGGTGCGGAGGACGGGCACACTGAAGCTTTCTTT.

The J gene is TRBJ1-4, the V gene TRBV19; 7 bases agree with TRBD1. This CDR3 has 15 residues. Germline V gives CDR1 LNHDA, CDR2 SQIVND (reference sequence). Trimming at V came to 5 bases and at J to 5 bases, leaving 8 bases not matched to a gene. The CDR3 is CASSLSGTANEKLFF. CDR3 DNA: TGTGCCAGTAGTCTCTCCGGGACAGCAAATGAAAAACTGTTTTTT.

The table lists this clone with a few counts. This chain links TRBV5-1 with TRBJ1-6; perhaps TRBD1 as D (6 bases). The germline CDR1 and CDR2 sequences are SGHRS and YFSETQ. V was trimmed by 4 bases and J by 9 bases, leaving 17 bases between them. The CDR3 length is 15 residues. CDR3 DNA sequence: TGCGCCAGCAGCCCAGAACAGGGTGGGGGTTCACCCCTCCACTTT. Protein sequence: CASSPEQGGGSPLHF.

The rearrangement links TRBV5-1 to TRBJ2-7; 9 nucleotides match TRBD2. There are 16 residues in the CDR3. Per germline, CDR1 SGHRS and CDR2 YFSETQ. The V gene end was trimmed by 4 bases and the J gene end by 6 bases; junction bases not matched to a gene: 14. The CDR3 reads CASSISEVAGAGEQYF. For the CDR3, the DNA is TGCGCCAGCAGCATCAGTGAGGTAGCGGGAGCGGGCGAGCAGTACTTC. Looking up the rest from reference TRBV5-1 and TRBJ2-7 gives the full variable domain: KAGVTQTPRYLIKTRGQQVTLSCSPISGHRSVSWYQQTPGQGLQFLFEYFSETQRNKGNFPGRFSGRQFSNSRSEMNVSTLELGDSALYLCASSISEVAGAGEQYFGPGTRLTVT.

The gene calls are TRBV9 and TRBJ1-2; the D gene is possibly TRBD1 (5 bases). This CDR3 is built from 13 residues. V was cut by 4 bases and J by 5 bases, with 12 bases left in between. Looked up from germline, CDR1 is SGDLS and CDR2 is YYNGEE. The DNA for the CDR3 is TGTGCCAGCAGCCCACAGGACGGTTATGGCTACACCTTC. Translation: CASSPQDGYGYTF.

The CDR3 is CASSGAYEQYF. The CDR3 DNA is TGTGCCAGCAGTGGTGCGTACGAGCAGTACTTC. This chain links TRBV2 with TRBJ2-7; D not resolved. CDR3 length: 11 amino acids. Trimming cost V 4 bases and J 4 bases, with 5 bases left between them. CDR1 is SNHLY and CDR2 is FYNNEI in the germline V gene.

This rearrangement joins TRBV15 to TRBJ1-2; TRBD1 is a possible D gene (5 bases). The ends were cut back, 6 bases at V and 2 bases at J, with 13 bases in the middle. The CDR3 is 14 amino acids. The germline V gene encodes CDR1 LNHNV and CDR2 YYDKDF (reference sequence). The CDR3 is CATRPGGENYGYTF. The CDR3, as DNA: TGTGCCACCAGACCCGGGGGGGAGAACTATGGCTACACCTTC.

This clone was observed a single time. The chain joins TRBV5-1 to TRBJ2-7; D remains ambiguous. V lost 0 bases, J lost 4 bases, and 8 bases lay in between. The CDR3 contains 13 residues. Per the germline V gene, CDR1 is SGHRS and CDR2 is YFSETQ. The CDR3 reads CASSLETLYEQYF. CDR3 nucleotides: TGCGCCAGCAGCTTGGAGACACTTTACGAGCAGTACTTC.

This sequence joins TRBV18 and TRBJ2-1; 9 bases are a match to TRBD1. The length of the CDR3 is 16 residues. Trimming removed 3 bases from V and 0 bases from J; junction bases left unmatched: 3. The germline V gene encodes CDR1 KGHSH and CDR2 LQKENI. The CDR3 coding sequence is TGTGCCAGCTCACCCTGGGACAGGGCCTCCTACAATGAGCAGTTCTTC. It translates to CASSPWDRASYNEQFF.

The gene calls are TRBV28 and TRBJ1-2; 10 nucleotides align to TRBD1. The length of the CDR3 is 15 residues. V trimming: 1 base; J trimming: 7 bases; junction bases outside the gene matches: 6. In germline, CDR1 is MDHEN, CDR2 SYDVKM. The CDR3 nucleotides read TGTGCCAGCAGTTTATTAACGGGACAGGGGATTGGCTACACCTTC. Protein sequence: CASSLLTGQGIGYTF.

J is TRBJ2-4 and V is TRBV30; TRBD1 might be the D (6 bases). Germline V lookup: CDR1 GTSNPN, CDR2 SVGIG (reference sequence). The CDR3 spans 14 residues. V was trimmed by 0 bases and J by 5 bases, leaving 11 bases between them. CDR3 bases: TGTGCCTGGAGTGTACGGTCAGGGGAAAACATTCAGTACTTC. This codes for CAWSVRSGENIQYF.

The DNA for the CDR3 is TGTGCCAGCAGCCATCACCGGGACTTTACCTACGAGCAGTACTTC. It is translated as CASSHHRDFTYEQYF. The chain carries TRBV14 and TRBJ2-7; perhaps TRBD2 as D (6 bases). Trimming took 3 bases from V and 2 from J, leaving 14 bases between them. CDR3 length: 15 amino acids. Germline V gives CDR1 SGHDN, CDR2 FVKESK. The variable domain in full, completed from reference TRBV14 and TRBJ2-7, reads EAGVTQFPSHSVIEKGQTVTLRCDPISGHDNLYWYRRVMGKEIKFLLHFVKESKQDESGMPNNRFLAERTGGTYSTLKVQPAELEDSGVYFCASSHHRDFTYEQYFGPGTRLTVT.

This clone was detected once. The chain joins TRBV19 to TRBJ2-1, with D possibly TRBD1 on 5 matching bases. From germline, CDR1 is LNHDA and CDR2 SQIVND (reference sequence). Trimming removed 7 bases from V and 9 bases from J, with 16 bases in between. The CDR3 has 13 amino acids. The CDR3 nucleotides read TGTGCCAGTATGGCAGAAGGGGCTAGTGAGCAGTTCTTC. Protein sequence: CASMAEGASEQFF.

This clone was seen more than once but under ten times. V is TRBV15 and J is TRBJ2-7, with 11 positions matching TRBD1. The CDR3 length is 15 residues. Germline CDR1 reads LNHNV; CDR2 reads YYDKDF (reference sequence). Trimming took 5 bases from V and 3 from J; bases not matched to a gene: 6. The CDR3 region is CATSASGTGGYEQYF. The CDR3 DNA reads TGTGCCACCAGCGCTTCCGGGACAGGGGGCTACGAGCAGTACTTC.

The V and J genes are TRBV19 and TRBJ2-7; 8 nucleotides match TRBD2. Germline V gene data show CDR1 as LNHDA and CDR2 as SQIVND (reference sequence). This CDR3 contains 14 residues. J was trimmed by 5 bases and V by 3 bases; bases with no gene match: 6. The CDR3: CASSIMGTSNEQYF. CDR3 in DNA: TGTGCCAGTAGTATCATGGGGACTAGTAACGAGCAGTACTTC.

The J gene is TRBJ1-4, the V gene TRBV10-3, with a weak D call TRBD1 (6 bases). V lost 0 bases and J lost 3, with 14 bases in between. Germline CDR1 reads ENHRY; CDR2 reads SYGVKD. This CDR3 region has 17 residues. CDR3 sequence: CAISESWQGTSNEKLFF. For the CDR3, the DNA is TGTGCCATCAGTGAGTCGTGGCAGGGGACATCTAATGAAAAACTGTTTTTT.